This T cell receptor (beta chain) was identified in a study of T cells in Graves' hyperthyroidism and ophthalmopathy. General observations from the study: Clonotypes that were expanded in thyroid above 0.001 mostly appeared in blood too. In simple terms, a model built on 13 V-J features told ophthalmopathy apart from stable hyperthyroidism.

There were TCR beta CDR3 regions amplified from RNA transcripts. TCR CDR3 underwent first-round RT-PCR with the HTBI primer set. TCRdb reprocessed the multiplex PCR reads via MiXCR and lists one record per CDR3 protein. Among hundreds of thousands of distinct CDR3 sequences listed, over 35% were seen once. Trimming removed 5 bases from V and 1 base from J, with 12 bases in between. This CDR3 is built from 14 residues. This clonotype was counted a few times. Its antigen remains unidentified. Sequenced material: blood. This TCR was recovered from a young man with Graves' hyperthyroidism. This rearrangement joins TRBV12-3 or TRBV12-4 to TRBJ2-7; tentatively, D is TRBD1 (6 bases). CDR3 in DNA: TGTGCCAGCAGTAACACAGGGCTATCCTACGAGCAGTACTTC. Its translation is CASSNTGLSYEQYF.